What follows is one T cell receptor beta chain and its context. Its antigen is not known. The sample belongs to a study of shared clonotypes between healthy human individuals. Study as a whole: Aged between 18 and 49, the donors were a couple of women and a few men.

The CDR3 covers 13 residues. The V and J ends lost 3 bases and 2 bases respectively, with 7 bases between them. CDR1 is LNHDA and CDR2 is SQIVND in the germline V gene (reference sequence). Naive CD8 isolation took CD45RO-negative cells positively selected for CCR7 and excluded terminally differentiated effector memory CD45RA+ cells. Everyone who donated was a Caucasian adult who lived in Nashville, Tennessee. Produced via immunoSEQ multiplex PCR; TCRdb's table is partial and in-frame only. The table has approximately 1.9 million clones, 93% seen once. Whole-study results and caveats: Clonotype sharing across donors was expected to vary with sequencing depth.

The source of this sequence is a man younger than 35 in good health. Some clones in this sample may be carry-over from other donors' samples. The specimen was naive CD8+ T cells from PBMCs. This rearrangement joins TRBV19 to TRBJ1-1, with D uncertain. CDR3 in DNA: TGTGCCAGTAGTATGTCCAGCAACACTGAAGCTTTCTTT. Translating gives CASSMSSNTEAFF.